Listed here are 9 T cell receptor beta chains from one sample, sequenced in a study of naive and memory T cell subsets. The beta constant-region primer was an equimolar mix of two oligonucleotides covering TRBC1 and TRBC2. The ligated cDNA underwent four PCR rounds using SP2 and nested alpha and beta constant-region primers. TCRdb passed the UMI-ligation and nested PCR reads through MiXCR, listing each CDR3 protein once. The sample contains 95,000 to 150,000 distinct CDR3 sequences, roughly 36% of which appear only once. Sequencing was done on a sample of central memory CD4+ T cells from blood. The source of these receptors is a human donor in good health.

The chain uses TRBV7-2 and TRBJ2-7; possible D gene TRBD2, 6 bases. The V gene lost 2 bases and the J gene lost 2 bases, with 13 bases spanning the gap. The CDR3 has 15 residues. CDR1 and CDR2 (germline): SGHTA, FQGNSA. The CDR3 loop reads CASSLIYGGTYEQYF. The DNA of the CDR3 is TGTGCCAGCAGCTTAATTTATGGCGGGACCTACGAGCAGTACTTC.

The chain links TRBV5-4 to TRBJ1-4; 7 bases line up with TRBD1. V lost 4 bases to trimming and J lost 4 bases; unmatched junction nucleotides: 7. Per the germline V gene, CDR1 is SGHNT and CDR2 is YYREEE (reference sequence). This CDR3 region has 15 residues. This CDR3 reads CASSLRTGNNEKLFF. The DNA for the CDR3 is TGTGCCAGCAGCCTTCGGACAGGAAATAATGAAAAACTGTTTTTT.

This clonotype has just a few counts. V gene TRBV5-1 combines with J gene TRBJ1-1; D uncertain. From germline, CDR1 is SGHRS and CDR2 YFSETQ. The CDR3 length is 13 residues. The V end was cut by 4 bases, the J end by 1 base, with 8 bases between. The CDR3 DNA reads TGCGCCAGCAGCCCGACTAGGAACACTGAAGCTTTCTTT. Protein sequence: CASSPTRNTEAFF.

This clonotype was seen a few times. The V and J genes are TRBV29-1 and TRBJ1-1; D gene unclear. The CDR3 contains 15 residues. Trimming cost V 1 base and J 0 bases, with 12 bases left between them. Germline V CDR1 and CDR2: SQVTM, ANQGSEA. CDR3 region: CSVEVPLPMNTEAFF. In nucleotides, the CDR3 is TGCAGCGTTGAAGTTCCCCTCCCCATGAACACTGAAGCTTTCTTT.

This clonotype occurred many times. The CDR3: CASSVTSGRGGEQFF. As DNA, the CDR3 is TGCGCCAGCAGTGTGACTAGCGGGAGGGGGGGTGAGCAGTTCTTC. The chain has TRBV10-2 and TRBJ2-1, with TRBD2 matching over 14 bases. This CDR3 contains 15 residues. V shed 4 bases and J 9 bases; nucleotides not matched to a gene: 5. Germline V CDR1 and CDR2: WSHSY, SAAADI.

CDR3 sequence reads: CASIATSGSTDTQYF. DNA for the CDR3: TGTGCCAGCATTGCGACTAGCGGGAGTACAGATACGCAGTATTTT. This sequence joins TRBV27 and TRBJ2-3; TRBD2 matches at 12 bases. J gave up 3 bases and V 7 bases, and 5 bases lay outside the gene matches. Germline CDR1 is MNHEY and CDR2 is SMNVEV (reference sequence). The CDR3 is 15 amino acids.

This clonotype showed up many times. The V gene is TRBV12-3 or TRBV12-4, the J gene TRBJ2-3; unclear D gene. The CDR3 runs 11 residues. V lost 3 bases and J lost 8, with 6 bases in between. Written as DNA, the CDR3 is TGTGCCAGCAGTTTGCTTGGTACGCAGTATTTT. It translates to CASSLLGTQYF.

This clonotype was recorded a few times. The rearrangement joins TRBV10-3 to TRBJ1-3; no clear D gene. Germline V gene lookup returns CDR1 ENHRY and CDR2 SYGVKD. Trimming cost V 9 bases and J 0 bases, with 9 bases left between them. The CDR3 covers 13 residues. In nucleotides, the CDR3 is TGTGCCATAACAGCCGCCTCTGGAAACACCATATATTTT. It codes for CAITAASGNTIYF.

V and J are TRBV3-1 and TRBJ1-1, with no clear D. Trimming cost V 0 bases and J 0 bases, with 5 bases left between them. Germline V lookup: CDR1 LGHDT, CDR2 YNNKEL (reference sequence). This CDR3 spans 14 amino acids. The CDR3 here is CASSQDQLNTEAFF. The CDR3 nucleotides read TGTGCCAGCAGCCAAGATCAGTTGAACACTGAAGCTTTCTTT.